A single sample gave rise to the 12 T cell receptor beta chains below, sequenced in a study of T cell responses to AZD1222 COVID-19 vaccine. The method was immunoSEQ multiplex PCR; TCRdb's version includes in-frame clones alone and lacks a portion of them. Of about 84,000 clones listed, about 90% are singletons. Sequenced material: peripheral blood, taken on day 0 of AZD1222 vaccination. These receptors originate from an adult in good health.

The V gene is TRBV5-4, the J gene TRBJ1-2; TRBD1 matches at 8 bases. CDR1 is SGHNT, CDR2 YYREEE, per germline (reference sequence). Losses at the gene ends were 4 bases for V and 8 bases for J; bases not matched to a gene: 7. The CDR3 covers 13 residues. CDR3: CASSLQGAEGYTF. In nucleotides, the CDR3 is TGTGCCAGCAGCCTGCAGGGGGCTGAAGGCTACACCTTC.

The chain joins TRBV27 to TRBJ2-3, with 7 bases matching TRBD1. Trimming took 6 bases from V and 0 from J; bases not matched to a gene: 6. From germline, CDR1 is MNHEY and CDR2 SMNVEV (reference sequence). The CDR3 is 15 amino acids. CDR3: CASRERGLSTDTQYF. The CDR3 DNA reads as TGTGCCAGCAGGGAGAGGGGGCTAAGCACAGATACGCAGTATTTT.

This chain connects TRBV19 to TRBJ1-5; no clear D gene. The CDR3 loop spans 15 amino acids. The germline gives CDR1 LNHDA, CDR2 SQIVND (reference sequence). Trimming removed 0 bases from V and 4 bases from J, with 10 bases in between. CDR3 nucleotide sequence: TGTGCCAGTAGTATAGAGGAAGGAGGGAATCAGCCCCAGCATTTT. It yields the protein CASSIEEGGNQPQHF.

J is TRBJ2-1 and V is TRBV4-1; D tentatively fits TRBD1 or TRBD2 (7 bases each). This CDR3 is built from 16 residues. Germline V CDR1 and CDR2: MGHRA, YSYEKL. The V and J ends lost 4 bases and 5 bases respectively, with 18 bases between them. In DNA, the CDR3 is TGCGCCAGCAGCCCGATAGCGGGTCAGGGGGACAATGAGCAGTTCTTC. Translating gives CASSPIAGQGDNEQFF.

V gene TRBV3-1 (or the pseudogene TRBV3-2) combines with J gene TRBJ2-3, with D possibly TRBD2 on 5 matching bases. Trimming took off 1 base at V and 7 bases at J, with 6 bases between the two ends. CDR3 length equals 12 residues. Germline V gene sequence: CDR1 LGHDT, CDR2 YNNKEL (reference sequence). The chain's CDR3 is CASSQAGNTQYF. The CDR3 nucleotides are TGTGCCAGCAGCCAAGCGGGGAATACGCAGTATTTT.

The V and J genes are TRBV7-9 and TRBJ2-1; the D gene is possibly TRBD2 (5 bases). This CDR3 has 12 residues. Germline V gene sequence: CDR1 SEHNR, CDR2 FQNEAQ (reference sequence). Deletions cut 3 bases from V and 5 bases from J, with 5 bases between. The CDR3, as DNA: TGTGCCAGCAGCTTCGGGGACAATGAGCAGTTCTTC. It translates to CASSFGDNEQFF.

This clone was found a few times. The genes are TRBV6-5 and TRBJ1-1; 8 bases are shared with TRBD1. Germline V gives CDR1 MNHEY, CDR2 SVGAGI. With 6 bases clipped from V and 5 bases from J, the junction kept 8 bases outside the gene matches. The CDR3 length is 14 residues. The CDR3 bases are TGTGCCAGCAGACCCGGACAGGGAAGGACTGAAGCTTTCTTT. It translates to CASRPGQGRTEAFF.

This chain links TRBV6-2 or TRBV6-3 with TRBJ2-3; TRBD2 might be the D (7 bases). V gave up 6 bases and J gave up 6 bases, with 19 bases separating them. The CDR3 spans 15 residues. Germline V gives CDR1 MNHEY, CDR2 SVGEGT. The CDR3 loop is CASSTGGHGEDTQYF. The CDR3 DNA is TGTGCCAGCAGCACCGGGGGGCACGGGGAGGATACGCAGTATTTT.

This rearrangement joins TRBV2 to TRBJ1-1; D is possibly TRBD1 (6 bases). CDR1 SNHLY and CDR2 FYNNEI come from the germline V gene. The CDR3 covers 16 residues. The ends were cut back, 7 bases at V and 3 bases at J, with 21 bases in the middle. The CDR3 bases are TGTGCCAGCACCCGCGGGGGGGCAGGGGTAGACACTGAAGCTTTCTTT. As protein: CASTRGGAGVDTEAFF. Variable domain in full (rest from reference TRBV2 and TRBJ1-1): EPEVTQTPSHQVTQMGQEVILRCVPISNHLYFYWYRQILGQKVEFLVSFYNNEISEKSEIFDDQFSVERPDGSNFTLKIRSTKLEDSAMYFCASTRGGAGVDTEAFFGQGTRLTVV.

The V call is TRBV7-9, the J call TRBJ1-1, with no clear D. Trimming took off 3 bases at V and 1 base at J, with 9 bases between the two ends. The CDR3 sequence is 14 residues long. CDR1 is SEHNR and CDR2 is FQNEAQ in the germline V gene (reference sequence). CDR3 amino acids: CASSFGVANTEAFF. The CDR3, as DNA: TGTGCCAGCAGCTTTGGGGTGGCGAACACTGAAGCTTTCTTT.

V usage is TRBV19 and J usage is TRBJ2-5; the D gene is possibly TRBD1 (6 bases). Germline CDR1 and CDR2: LNHDA and SQIVND (reference sequence). The CDR3 has 13 amino acids. V was cut by 7 bases and J by 5 bases, with 14 bases left in between. The DNA for the CDR3 is TGTGCCAGTACTCATACAGGGTCGGAGACCCAGTACTTC. Translating it yields CASTHTGSETQYF.

The rearrangement uses TRBV4-3 and TRBJ1-5, with D hard to call. Per germline, CDR1 LGHNA and CDR2 YSLEER. The V end lost 0 bases, the J end lost 5 bases, and 5 bases lay between the germline ends. The CDR3 loop spans 13 amino acids. The CDR3 nucleotides are TGCGCCAGCAGCCAAGACCTTGATCAGCCCCAGCATTTT. This sequence encodes CASSQDLDQPQHF.